This entry features one TCR beta chain sequence. These data are taken from a study of blood T cell repertoires in COVID-19. Across the whole study: Whether acute or convalescent, the COVID-19 samples came from the United States, Italy and Spain. PBMCs, B-cell-depleted T cells, or T cells were the source of the cDNA or gDNA that made up the material.

TCRdb's copy holds only in-frame clones and misses some; the assay was immunoSEQ multiplex PCR. The data hold some 78,000 clones, with about 88% observed a single time. The V and J ends lost 3 bases and 2 bases, in that order; junction bases with no gene match: 8. Germline V gene data show CDR1 as MDHEN and CDR2 as SYDVKM. This CDR3 is 16 amino acids long. The specimen was peripheral blood. This receptor was obtained from a man between 65 and 85 years old with active or convalescent COVID-19. The J gene is TRBJ2-7, the V gene TRBV28; 9 bases agree with TRBD2. This chain's CDR3 is CASSFSLAGLTYEQYF. The CDR3 nucleotides are TGTGCCAGCAGTTTTTCCCTAGCGGGGCTAACCTACGAGCAGTACTTC.